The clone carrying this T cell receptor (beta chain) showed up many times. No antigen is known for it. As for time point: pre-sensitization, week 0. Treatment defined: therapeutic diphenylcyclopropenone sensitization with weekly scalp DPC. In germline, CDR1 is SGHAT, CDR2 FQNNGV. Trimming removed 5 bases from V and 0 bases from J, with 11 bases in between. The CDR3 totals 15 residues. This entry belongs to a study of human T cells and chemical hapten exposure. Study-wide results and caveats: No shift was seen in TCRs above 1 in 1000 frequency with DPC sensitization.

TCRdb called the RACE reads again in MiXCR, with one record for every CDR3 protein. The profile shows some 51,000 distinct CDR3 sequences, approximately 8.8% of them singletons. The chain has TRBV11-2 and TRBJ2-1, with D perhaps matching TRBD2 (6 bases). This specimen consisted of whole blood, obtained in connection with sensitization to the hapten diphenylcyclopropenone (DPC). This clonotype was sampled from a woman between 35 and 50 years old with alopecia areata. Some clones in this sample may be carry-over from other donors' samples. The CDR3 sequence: CASSPTRYSYNEQFF. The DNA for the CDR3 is TGTGCCAGCAGCCCGACTAGGTACTCCTACAATGAGCAGTTCTTC.